These T cell receptor beta chains were read from a single sample in a study of blood T cell repertoires in COVID-19. Sequencing used immunoSEQ multiplex PCR; TCRdb keeps in-frame clones, though not all of them. The sample records 65,000 to 85,000 clones, about four fifths being singletons. The specimen was peripheral blood. The receptors here all came from a man aged 45-65 years with active COVID-19. The CDR3 runs from the conserved cysteine through the conserved F or W. The D gene is left open where the match is weak. Clone size is not always given. Where it is, it says once, few, many or a class for expanded clones.

d_call clone_size j_call v_call cdr3_aa cdr3_nt
- few TRBJ2-7 TRBV5-1 CASSLGESGYEQYF TGCGCCAGCAGCTTGGGGGAGTCCGGATACGAGCAGTACTTC
- - TRBJ1-2 TRBV5-1 CASSLSGNGYTF TGCGCCAGCAGCTTGTCAGGGAATGGCTACACCTTC
TRBD1 - TRBJ1-5 TRBV19 CASSIGQGLNQPQHF TGTGCCAGTAGTATAGGACAGGGCCTCAATCAGCCCCAGCATTTT
TRBD1 - TRBJ1-4 TRBV6-2/TRBV6-3 CASSRQGTNEKLFF TGTGCCAGCAGCAGACAGGGGACTAATGAAAAACTGTTTTTT
TRBD2 - TRBJ2-5 TRBV6-5 CASSSVAGAQETQYF TGTGCCAGCAGTTCGGTAGCGGGGGCACAAGAGACCCAGTACTTC
- - TRBJ1-2 TRBV19 CASSMTGNYGYTF TGTGCCAGTAGTATGACAGGCAACTATGGCTACACCTTC
TRBD1 - TRBJ1-2 TRBV30 CAWRGGTAGSSYTF TGTGCCTGGAGAGGGGGGACAGCCGGATCGAGCTACACCTTC
TRBD2 once TRBJ2-3 TRBV4-1 CASSQVLRGGRWADTQYF TGCGCCAGCAGCCAAGTGTTGCGGGGGGGGCGATGGGCAGATACGCAGTATTTT
TRBD1 - TRBJ2-2 TRBV3-1/TRBV3-2 CASSQRQGRRELFF TGTGCCAGCAGCCAAAGACAGGGGCGAAGGGAGCTGTTTTTT
- - TRBJ1-2 TRBV10-3 CAISGVRSNGYTF TGTGCCATCAGTGGGGTCAGGTCGAATGGCTACACCTTC
- - TRBJ1-1 TRBV6-1 CASSEAGGAFF TGTGCCAGCAGTGAAGCAGGGGGAGCTTTCTTT
- - TRBJ1-1 TRBV6-1 CASSESQGLNTEAFF TGTGCCAGCAGTGAATCCCAGGGTCTGAACACTGAAGCTTTCTTT
- - TRBJ1-1 TRBV4-1 CASTRGVSTEAFF TGCGCCAGTACGCGGGGGGTTTCGACTGAAGCTTTCTTT
- once TRBJ2-1 TRBV7-3 CASSRGGMDEQFF TGTGCCAGCAGCCGCGGGGGCATGGATGAGCAGTTCTTC
- - TRBJ1-2 TRBV12-3/TRBV12-4 CASSQHGYGYTF TGTGCCAGCAGTCAACATGGCTATGGCTACACCTTC
- - TRBJ1-1 TRBV7-2 CASSLRPNGAFF TGTGCCAGCAGCCTCCGCCCGAACGGGGCTTTCTTT
- - TRBJ1-2 TRBV7-8 CASSLFQTVVNYGYTF TGTGCCAGCAGCTTATTCCAGACAGTAGTTAACTATGGCTACACCTTC
TRBD2 - TRBJ2-5 TRBV5-1 CASSLGLARDYETQYF TGCGCCAGCAGCTTGGGACTAGCGAGGGATTACGAGACCCAGTACTTC
- - TRBJ2-1 TRBV29-1 CSGGGSENNEQFF TGCAGCGGGGGAGGATCGGAGAACAATGAGCAGTTCTTC
- - TRBJ1-3 TRBV20-1 CSASFGGLGGNTIYF TGCAGTGCTAGTTTCGGGGGGCTTGGTGGAAACACCATATATTTT
- - TRBJ1-4 TRBV4-1 CASSQGAIATNEKLFF TGCGCCAGCAGCCAAGGTGCTATTGCAACTAATGAAAAACTGTTTTTT
TRBD2 - TRBJ2-7 TRBV7-2 CASSQQAGGSSYEQYF TGTGCCAGCAGCCAACAAGCGGGGGGCTCCTCCTACGAGCAGTACTTC
TRBD1 - TRBJ1-5 TRBV6-5 CASSGTGGPVQPQHF TGTGCCAGCAGCGGGACAGGGGGTCCGGTTCAGCCCCAGCATTTT
- - TRBJ2-7 TRBV13 CASMVTGDYEQYF TGTGCCAGCATGGTAACGGGGGACTACGAGCAGTACTTC
TRBD1 once TRBJ1-4 TRBV9 CASSPTGGKGKLFF TGTGCCAGCAGCCCAACAGGGGGGAAAGGGAAACTGTTTTTT
- - TRBJ2-3 TRBV5-4 CASSGQGDTQYF TGTGCCAGCAGCGGCCAGGGAGATACGCAGTATTTT
- - TRBJ2-3 TRBV11-2 CASTRGQTTQYF TGTGCCAGCACTCGCGGGCAGACCACGCAGTATTTT
- - TRBJ2-5 TRBV13 CASSPSRGQGPETQYF TGTGCCAGCAGCCCCTCGCGCGGCCAGGGCCCGGAGACCCAGTACTTC
TRBD2 - TRBJ2-7 TRBV6-2/TRBV6-3 CASSYVAGAYEQYF TGTGCCAGCAGTTACGTGGCGGGAGCCTACGAGCAGTACTTC
TRBD1 - TRBJ1-2 TRBV28 CASSFPLYRGHYGYTF TGTGCCAGCAGTTTTCCCCTCTACAGGGGTCACTATGGCTACACCTTC
TRBD1 - TRBJ2-7 TRBV2 CASSETSGQVSEQYF TGTGCCAGCAGTGAAACTTCGGGACAGGTCAGCGAGCAGTACTTC
- - TRBJ2-3 TRBV3-1/TRBV3-2 CASSRVGGATDTQYF TGTGCCAGCAGCCGGGTGGGGGGGGCGACAGATACGCAGTATTTT
TRBD2 - TRBJ2-3 TRBV6-2/TRBV6-3 CASSYSGLAATDTQYF TGTGCCAGCAGTTATTCGGGACTAGCGGCCACAGATACGCAGTATTTT
TRBD2 - TRBJ2-1 TRBV6-2/TRBV6-3 CASSRGLAGYNEQFF TGTGCCAGCAGCCGGGGACTAGCGGGGTACAATGAGCAGTTCTTC
- - TRBJ2-3 TRBV3-1/TRBV3-2 CASSDRSDTQYF TGTGCCAGCAGCGACAGATCCGATACGCAGTATTTT
- - TRBJ2-7 TRBV9 CASSVAGSYEQYF TGTGCCAGCAGCGTAGCGGGATCCTACGAGCAGTACTTC
- - TRBJ1-1 TRBV6-5 CASSLPGNTEAFF TGTGCCAGCAGTTTACCAGGAAACACTGAAGCTTTCTTT
TRBD1 - TRBJ2-7 TRBV11-2 CASSPFRDRGHEQYF TGTGCCAGCAGCCCATTCCGGGACAGGGGCCACGAGCAGTACTTC
- - TRBJ2-1 TRBV4-1 CASSQGTIREQFF TGCGCCAGCAGCCAAGGGACTATCAGGGAGCAGTTCTTC
- - TRBJ2-3 TRBV7-8 CASSLMGLVNADTQYF TGTGCCAGCAGCTTAATGGGGCTAGTTAACGCAGATACGCAGTATTTT
- - TRBJ2-5 TRBV7-3 CASSLNGGGETQYF TGTGCCAGCAGCTTAAACGGGGGAGGCGAGACCCAGTACTTC
- - TRBJ2-7 TRBV15 CATSRLGGSSYEQYF TGTGCCACCAGCAGGCTTGGCGGAAGCTCCTACGAGCAGTACTTC
- - TRBJ1-2 TRBV5-5 CASTPEMSNYGYTF TGTGCCAGCACCCCGGAGATGTCCAACTATGGCTACACCTTC
TRBD1 - TRBJ1-1 TRBV6-5 CASSTGASEAFF TGTGCCAGCAGCACAGGGGCGAGTGAAGCTTTCTTT
- - TRBJ2-4 TRBV2 CASSGAKNIQYF TGTGCCAGCTCGGGGGCCAAAAACATTCAGTACTTC